Included here is one T cell receptor beta chain sequence, with context. Antigen specificity is unknown. Terminally differentiated effector memory CD45RA+ cells were left out of the naive CD8 fraction, which was CD45RO-negative and positively selected for CCR7. Healthy adults negative for HIV, lacking recent acute infections or vaccinations, served as donors. This sample stems from a study of shared clonotypes between healthy human individuals. Overall study: Aged between 18 and 49, the donors were a couple of women and three men.

The CDR3 contains 14 residues. Germline CDR1 reads MNHNS; CDR2 reads SASEGT. With 7 bases clipped from V and 3 bases from J, the junction kept 9 bases outside the gene matches. Researchers divided each subset's genomic DNA evenly across several immunoSEQ plates. The assay was immunoSEQ multiplex PCR, and TCRdb's table has in-frame clones only and misses some. The table shows about 2 million clones, with just under 95% occurring only once. General study findings and limits: Only blood was sampled, and tissue TCR repertoires likely differ from blood ones.

The TCR was taken from a man between 18 and 29 years old in good health. The source material was naive CD8+ T cells sorted from blood. The chain has TRBV6-1 and TRBJ2-7, with 7 nucleotides matching TRBD1. The CDR3 DNA reads TGTGCCAGCAACCTCAATGGACAGGTCTACGAGCAGTACTTC. Encoded protein: CASNLNGQVYEQYF.